The present T cell receptor beta chain was sequenced within a study of cytomegalovirus exposure and HLA in healthy donors. The PCR employed 60 Vbeta primers together with 13 Jbeta primers. Assay: immunoSEQ multiplex PCR; the TCRdb copy retains only in-frame clones and omits some. The table shows fewer than 250,000 clones, with approximately 79% occurring only once. Details on this clone: Antigen unknown.

CDR3 length: 15 residues. Looked up from germline, CDR1 is MNHEY and CDR2 is SMNVEV (reference sequence). Trimming took off 5 bases at V and 10 bases at J, with 22 bases between the two ends. Points from the study as a whole: The study labeled under 200 TCR beta chains cytomegalovirus-associated. Rare sequences made up most TCRs, while some public TCRs were found in many donors. Reports indicate that TCR beta sequences accurately predicted the HLA-A and HLA-B alleles of most subjects.

The TCR originated in a male donor in good health and CMV-seronegative. The V call is TRBV27, the J call TRBJ2-3, with D possibly matching TRBD2 (7 bases). Source material: PBMCs. CDR3 DNA: TGTGCCAGCAGTAAACACGCCGGGGGGCAATTTCCGCAGTATTTT. This encodes CASSKHAGGQFPQYF.